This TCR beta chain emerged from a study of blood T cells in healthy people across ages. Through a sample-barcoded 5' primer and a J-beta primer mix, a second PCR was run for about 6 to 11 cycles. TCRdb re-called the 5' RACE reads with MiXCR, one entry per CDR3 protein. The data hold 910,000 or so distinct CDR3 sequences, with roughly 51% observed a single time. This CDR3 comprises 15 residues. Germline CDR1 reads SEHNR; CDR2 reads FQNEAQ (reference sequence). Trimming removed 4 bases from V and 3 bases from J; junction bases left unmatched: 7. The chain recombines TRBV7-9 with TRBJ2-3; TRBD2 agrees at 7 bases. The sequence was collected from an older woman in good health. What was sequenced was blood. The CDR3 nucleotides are TGTGCCAGCAGCTGGCCAGCGGGATATACAGATACGCAGTATTTT. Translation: CASSWPAGYTDTQYF.